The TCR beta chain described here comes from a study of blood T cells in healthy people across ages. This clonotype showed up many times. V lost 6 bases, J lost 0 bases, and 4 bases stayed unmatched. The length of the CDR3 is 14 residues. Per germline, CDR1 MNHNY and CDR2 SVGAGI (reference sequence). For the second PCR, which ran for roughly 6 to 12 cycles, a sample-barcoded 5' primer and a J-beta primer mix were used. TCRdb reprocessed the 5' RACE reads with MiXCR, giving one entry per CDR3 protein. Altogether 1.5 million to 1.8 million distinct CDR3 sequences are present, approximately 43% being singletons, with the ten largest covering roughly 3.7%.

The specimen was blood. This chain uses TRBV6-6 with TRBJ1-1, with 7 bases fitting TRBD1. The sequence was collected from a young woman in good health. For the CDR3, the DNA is TGTGCCAGCAGCCGACAGGGAATGAACACTGAAGCTTTCTTT. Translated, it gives CASSRQGMNTEAFF.